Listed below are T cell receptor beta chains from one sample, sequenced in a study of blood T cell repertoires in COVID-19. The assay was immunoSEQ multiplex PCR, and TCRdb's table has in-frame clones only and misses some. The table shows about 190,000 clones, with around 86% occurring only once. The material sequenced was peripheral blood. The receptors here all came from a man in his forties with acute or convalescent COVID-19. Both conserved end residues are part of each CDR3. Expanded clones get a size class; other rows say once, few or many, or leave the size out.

CDR3aa: CASSFTGYGYTF
v_gene: TRBV5-1
abundance: NA

CDR3aa: CASSLGWGLRGNEQFF
v_gene: TRBV7-2
abundance: NA

CDR3aa: CARRGRGWTDTQYF
v_gene: TRBV2
abundance: NA

CDR3aa: CASSRQGNSPLHF
v_gene: TRBV12-3/TRBV12-4
abundance: NA

CDR3aa: CASSYGTGAMNTEAFF
v_gene: TRBV6-6
abundance: NA

CDR3aa: CASSKGQGYDEQFF
v_gene: TRBV2
abundance: NA

CDR3aa: CASSYSGRALDEQYF
v_gene: TRBV6-6
abundance: few

CDR3aa: CASSQGRSGGAGLETQYF
v_gene: TRBV3-1/TRBV3-2
abundance: NA

CDR3aa: CASSSGLGLTGANVLTF
v_gene: TRBV27
abundance: NA

CDR3aa: CASSRTSGLQETQYF
v_gene: TRBV19
abundance: NA

CDR3aa: CASSVAGGANTEAFF
v_gene: TRBV9
abundance: NA

CDR3aa: CAISGLRIGDTQYF
v_gene: TRBV10-3
abundance: NA

CDR3aa: CASSRGGLRADTQYF
v_gene: TRBV6-5
abundance: NA

CDR3aa: CSVAQELNQPQHF
v_gene: TRBV29-1
abundance: few

CDR3aa: CASSQDLSRKATDTQYF
v_gene: TRBV3-1/TRBV3-2
abundance: NA

CDR3aa: CASSGGGGLSTGELFF
v_gene: TRBV9
abundance: NA

CDR3aa: CASSSDRGSLITEAFF
v_gene: TRBV7-9
abundance: NA

CDR3aa: CASTPEGVGSNTEAFF
v_gene: TRBV27
abundance: NA

CDR3aa: CASSVPEGTRQYF
v_gene: TRBV11-2
abundance: NA

CDR3aa: CAWSRGSYEQYF
v_gene: TRBV30
abundance: NA

CDR3aa: CASSLAGGGLHNEQFF
v_gene: TRBV5-4
abundance: NA

CDR3aa: CASSGNRPDYGYTF
v_gene: TRBV2
abundance: NA

CDR3aa: CASSLGEPYGYTF
v_gene: TRBV5-8
abundance: NA

CDR3aa: CASSLGQDGYTF
v_gene: TRBV13
abundance: NA

CDR3aa: CASSEALSTRGTYNTGELFF
v_gene: TRBV2
abundance: NA

CDR3aa: CSAGRDRGGYEQFF
v_gene: TRBV29-1
abundance: once

CDR3aa: CASSEAHLTGGYEQYF
v_gene: TRBV6-1
abundance: NA

CDR3aa: CASWVRGQPQHF
v_gene: TRBV19
abundance: NA